The 21 T cell receptor beta chains presented below share a single source sample, sequenced in a study of T cell changes during pregnancy in multiple sclerosis. Measured with immunoSEQ multiplex PCR; TCRdb has only the in-frame clones, and not every one. There are fewer than 40,000 clones in the sample; about 87% occur only once, and 8% to 10% lies in the top ten. Material: CD8+ T cells from peripheral blood mononuclear cells, obtained in the first trimester of pregnancy. These TCRs come from a female donor with multiple sclerosis, enrolled in a pregnancy study.

This chain connects TRBV7-6 to TRBJ2-4; possibly TRBD1 for D (7 bases). V dropped 5 bases and J dropped 7 bases, with 12 bases sitting between them. CDR1 and CDR2 from the germline V gene are SGHVS and FNYEAQ. The CDR3 consists of 13 residues. The CDR3, as DNA: TGTGCCAGCAGCGGCGGGGACAGCAACATTCAGTACTTC. Protein sequence: CASSGGDSNIQYF.

The genes are TRBV4-3 and TRBJ1-2; D might be TRBD1 (6 bases). Trimming left V 4 bases short and J 10 bases short, with 10 bases between. Per germline, CDR1 LGHNA and CDR2 YSLEER. The CDR3 is made up of 11 amino acids. The CDR3 loop reads CASSLGTSYTF. The CDR3 DNA reads TGCGCCAGCAGCCTGGGGACATCCTACACCTTC.

The chain couples TRBV28 to TRBJ1-1; 10 bases match TRBD1. The CDR3 contains 15 residues. CDR1 is MDHEN and CDR2 is SYDVKM in the germline V gene. The CDR3 loop is CAAADRGRVDTEAFF. CDR3 DNA: TGTGCAGCGGCGGACAGGGGGAGGGTTGACACTGAAGCTTTCTTT.

This sequence joins TRBV4-3 and TRBJ1-2; 7 bases match TRBD1. CDR1 and CDR2 from the germline V gene are LGHNA and YSLEER. V trimming: 4 bases; J trimming: 5 bases; junction bases outside the gene matches: 4. This CDR3 has 13 residues. CDR3 DNA sequence: TGCGCCAGCAGCCCCTACAGGGGATATGGCTACACCTTC. Protein product: CASSPYRGYGYTF.

This clone has just one count. The chain employs TRBV18 and TRBJ2-7; 9 bases fit TRBD1. After removal of 6 bases from V and 5 bases from J, the junction contained 2 bases not matched to a gene. CDR1 and CDR2 (germline): KGHSH, LQKENI. The CDR3 extends over 12 amino acids. As DNA, the CDR3 is TGTGCCAGCTCGACAGGGGGGGACGAGCAGTACTTC. It encodes CASSTGGDEQYF.

The V and J genes are TRBV27 and TRBJ1-1; no firm D call. Germline CDR1 is MNHEY and CDR2 is SMNVEV (reference sequence). The ends were cut back, 5 bases at V and 1 base at J, with 14 bases in the middle. The CDR3 loop spans 15 amino acids. The chain's CDR3 is CASSKTGLPNTEAFF. DNA for the CDR3: TGTGCCAGCAGTAAAACCGGACTCCCGAACACTGAAGCTTTCTTT.

The CDR3 DNA reads as TGTGCCTGGAGTGAGGGGGCCGAGCAGTACTTC. This gives the protein CAWSEGAEQYF. The chain is built from TRBV30 and TRBJ2-7; 7 bases align to TRBD1. The V gene end was trimmed by 1 base and the J gene end by 6 bases; junction bases not matched to a gene: 0. Germline CDR1 is GTSNPN and CDR2 is SVGIG (reference sequence). The CDR3 is made up of 11 amino acids.

The V and J genes are TRBV7-6 and TRBJ1-5, with no clear D. The germline V and J ends were trimmed by 1 base and 5 bases, with 6 bases remaining between them. The CDR3 has 13 residues. Germline CDR1 and CDR2: SGHVS and FNYEAQ. The CDR3 protein is CASSLGGDQPQHF. CDR3 coding DNA: TGTGCCAGCAGCTTAGGAGGAGATCAGCCCCAGCATTTT.

V and J are TRBV12-2 and TRBJ2-2; the DNA was not used to check the table's D call, TRBD1. TRBV12-2 is a listed pseudogene. CDR3 length equals 17 residues. The chain's CDR3 is CASRLLADTSNTGELFF. The DNA for the CDR3 is TGTGCAAGTCGCTTATTGGCCGACACTTCGAACACCGGGGAGCTGTTTTTT.

The V gene is TRBV29-1, the J gene TRBJ2-2; 16 nucleotides match TRBD2. This CDR3 is built from 17 residues. Germline V gene lookup returns CDR1 SQVTM and CDR2 ANQGSEA. V lost 7 bases, J lost 4 bases, and 9 bases stayed unmatched. CDR3 sequence: CSAQGTSGREGTGELFF. CDR3 coding DNA: TGCAGCGCCCAAGGGACTAGCGGGAGGGAGGGCACCGGGGAGCTGTTTTTT.

V is TRBV4-1 and J is TRBJ2-1, with 9 bases matching TRBD2. V dropped 5 bases and J dropped 6; count of bases not matched to a gene: 8. Germline loops: CDR1 MGHRA, CDR2 YSYEKL. This CDR3 has 15 residues. Written as DNA, the CDR3 is TGCGCCAGCAGCTGGCTAGCGGGAACTTTCAATGAGCAGTTCTTC. Its protein product is CASSWLAGTFNEQFF.

The chain combines TRBV27 with TRBJ2-1; tentative D call: TRBD2 (6 bases). The germline gives CDR1 MNHEY, CDR2 SMNVEV (reference sequence). This CDR3 is built from 14 residues. The V and J ends lost 3 bases and 4 bases respectively, with 10 bases between them. In DNA form, the CDR3 reads TGTGCCAGCAGTTTCGCCGGGGGATACAATGAGCAGTTCTTC. Encoded protein: CASSFAGGYNEQFF.

This chain connects TRBV27 to TRBJ2-3; 10 bases fit TRBD1. Trimming took 6 bases from V and 5 from J; bases not matched to a gene: 5. CDR1 and CDR2 (germline): MNHEY, SMNVEV (reference sequence). There are 14 residues in the CDR3. CDR3 sequence: CASRWTGGRDTQYF. As DNA, the CDR3 is TGTGCCAGCAGATGGACAGGGGGTCGAGATACGCAGTATTTT.

This chain links TRBV7-8 with TRBJ2-7; TRBD2 aligns across 8 bases. The trim removed 1 base at V and 0 bases at J, leaving 2 bases unmatched. This CDR3 is built from 15 residues. Germline V gives CDR1 SGHVS, CDR2 FQNEAQ. The CDR3: CASSLEGTSSYEQYF. The CDR3 coding sequence is TGTGCCAGCAGCTTAGAAGGGACTAGCTCCTACGAGCAGTACTTC.

The chain joins TRBV10-3 to TRBJ1-1; D is unresolved. V lost 5 bases and J 1 base, leaving 5 bases between the germline ends. Germline V gene data show CDR1 as ENHRY and CDR2 as SYGVKD. The CDR3 has 12 amino acids. CDR3 sequence reads: CAISPENTEAFF. CDR3 sequence (DNA): TGTGCCATCAGTCCAGAGAACACTGAAGCTTTCTTT.

The CDR3 DNA sequence: TGTGCCAGCAGCCAGAGGGGCCAAGCGGGGGACTCCTACAATGAGCAGTTCTTC. Translation gives CASSQRGQAGDSYNEQFF. The J gene is TRBJ2-1, the V gene TRBV4-2, with 8 nucleotides matching TRBD2. The J segment lost 0 bases and the V segment lost 3 bases, leaving 10 bases of the junction unmatched. There are 18 residues in the CDR3. CDR1 is LGHNA, CDR2 YNFKEQ, per germline.

This clone was observed a handful of times. The chain uses TRBV4-1 and TRBJ2-1; 9 bases agree with TRBD2. The junction had 23 bases not matched to a gene; V was cut back by 8 bases and J by 6 bases. The CDR3 loop spans 19 amino acids. Looked up from germline, CDR1 is MGHRA and CDR2 is YSYEKL. CDR3 DNA sequence: TGCGCCAGCCTCCCATCCATAACTAGCTGGCGGGGGGGTTTCAATGAGCAGTTCTTC. This sequence encodes CASLPSITSWRGGFNEQFF.

This chain links TRBV2 with TRBJ2-7, with D possibly being TRBD1 (6 bases). V gave up 0 bases and J gave up 3 bases, with 12 bases separating them. From germline, CDR1 is SNHLY and CDR2 FYNNEI. This CDR3 has 15 amino acids. In DNA form, the CDR3 reads TGTGCCAGCAGTGAAGCGGCAGGGGCGGGCTACGAGCAGTACTTC. It yields the protein CASSEAAGAGYEQYF.

The J gene is TRBJ2-7, the V gene TRBV11-3; D gene uncertain. The CDR3 spans 17 residues. CDR1 SGHNT and CDR2 YENEEA come from the germline V gene. The V end was cut by 2 bases, the J end by 1 base, with 18 bases between. CDR3 sequence reads: CASSLNDRGTASYEQYF. The CDR3 bases are TGTGCCAGCAGCTTAAATGACCGCGGCACCGCATCCTACGAGCAGTACTTC.

The rearrangement joins TRBV27 to TRBJ1-1; no clear D gene. Deletions cut 2 bases from V and 5 bases from J, with 12 bases between. The CDR3 covers 14 residues. Looked up from germline, CDR1 is MNHEY and CDR2 is SMNVEV (reference sequence). As DNA, the CDR3 is TGTGCCAGCAGTTTAAGGAGTTCCTATACTGAAGCTTTCTTT. Residues: CASSLRSSYTEAFF.

The CDR3 DNA is TGTGCCAGCCAACGACAGGGGAGGACTGAAGCTTTCTTT. Translating it yields CASQRQGRTEAFF. The chain uses TRBV19 and TRBJ1-1; 8 bases agree with TRBD1. V was pared by 9 bases and J by 5 bases, with 8 bases of the junction left unmatched. CDR3 size: 13 residues. The germline V gene encodes CDR1 LNHDA and CDR2 SQIVND (reference sequence).